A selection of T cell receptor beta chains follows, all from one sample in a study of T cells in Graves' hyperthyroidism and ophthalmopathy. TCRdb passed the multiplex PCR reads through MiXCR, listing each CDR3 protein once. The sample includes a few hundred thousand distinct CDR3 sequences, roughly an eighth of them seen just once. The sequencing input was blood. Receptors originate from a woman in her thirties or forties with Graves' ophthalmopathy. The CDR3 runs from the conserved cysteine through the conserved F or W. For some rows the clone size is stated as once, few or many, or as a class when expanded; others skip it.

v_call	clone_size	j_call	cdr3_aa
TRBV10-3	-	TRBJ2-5	CAISESGEKTQYF
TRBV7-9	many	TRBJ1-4	CASSRGAGTTNEKLFF
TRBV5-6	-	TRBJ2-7	CASSKGQANEQYF
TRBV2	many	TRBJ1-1	CASTLTENTEAFF
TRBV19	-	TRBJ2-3	CASSTGLAGVGTDTQYF
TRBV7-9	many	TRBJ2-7	CASSLGGGTEQYF
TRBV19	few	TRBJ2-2	CASNRQGETGELFF
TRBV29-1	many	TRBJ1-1	CSVQNREGYAEAFF
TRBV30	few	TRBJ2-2	CAWSVKAGNTGELFF
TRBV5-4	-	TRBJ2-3	CASSLAGESDTQYF
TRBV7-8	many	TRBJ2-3	CASTLGDSYTDTQYF
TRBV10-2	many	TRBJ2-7	CASTIGGYEQYF
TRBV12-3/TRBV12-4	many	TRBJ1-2	CASSQDRGYYGYTF
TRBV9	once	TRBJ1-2	CASRDGGYGYTF
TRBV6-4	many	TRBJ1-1	CASSEILPGTPLRTEAFF
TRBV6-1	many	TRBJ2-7	CASSELNPYEQYF
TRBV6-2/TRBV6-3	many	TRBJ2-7	CASSYSAGRTYEQYF
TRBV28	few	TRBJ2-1	CASSLYRTSGRAGYEQFF
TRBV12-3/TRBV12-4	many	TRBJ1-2	CASSSGSNGYTF
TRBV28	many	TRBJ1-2	CASSRGHYGYTF
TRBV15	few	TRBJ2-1	CATSRGGGNEQFF
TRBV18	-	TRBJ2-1	CANSPRTSDYNEQFF